Listed below are T cell receptor beta chains from one sample, sequenced in a study of blood T cell repertoires in COVID-19. Measured with immunoSEQ multiplex PCR; TCRdb has only the in-frame clones, and not every one. Of more than 150,000 clones listed, more than 65% were seen once; the top ten hold more than 11%. Material: peripheral blood. Source of these receptors: a woman of 80 years or more with acute or convalescent COVID-19. The CDR3 runs from the conserved cysteine through the conserved F or W. The D gene is left open where the match is weak. Size is omitted from some rows. Given values are once, few, many or a class for expanded clones.

j_call d_call clone_size v_call cdr3_aa cdr3_nt
TRBJ2-3 - - TRBV14 CASSQATRDTQYF TGTGCCAGCAGCCAAGCCACTCGAGATACGCAGTATTTT
TRBJ2-7 - - TRBV7-2 CASSLGTYYEQYF TGTGCCAGCAGCTTAGGGACTTACTACGAGCAGTACTTC
TRBJ2-1 TRBD2 many TRBV7-8 CASSPSSGSYNEQFF TGTGCCAGCAGCCCCTCTAGCGGATCCTACAATGAGCAGTTCTTC
TRBJ1-5 - - TRBV19 CASSFSGSQHSNQPQHF TGTGCCAGTAGTTTCTCCGGGTCCCAGCATAGCAATCAGCCCCAGCATTTT
TRBJ2-5 - - TRBV5-1 CASSSDSGGAQYF TGCGCCAGCAGCTCTGACAGCGGAGGGGCCCAGTACTTC
TRBJ1-2 TRBD1 - TRBV11-2 CASSPTGGRYGYTF TGTGCCAGCAGCCCGACAGGGGGACGGTATGGCTACACCTTC
TRBJ1-2 TRBD1 - TRBV2 CASSPGTGVRGYTF TGTGCCAGCAGTCCCGGGACAGGGGTCCGTGGCTACACCTTC
TRBJ2-3 - once TRBV10-3 CAASPSGGGTQYF TGTGCCGCCTCCCCTAGCGGAGGGGGTACGCAGTATTTT
TRBJ1-1 - few TRBV7-2 CASSSRFITEAFF TGTGCCAGCAGCTCGAGGTTTATCACTGAAGCTTTCTTT
TRBJ2-3 - - TRBV7-2 CASSLDYSFLSTDTQYF TGTGCCAGCAGCTTAGATTACAGTTTTCTTAGCACAGATACGCAGTATTTT
TRBJ1-1 - - TRBV7-2 CASSPWEGYTEAFF TGTGCCAGCAGTCCGTGGGAGGGTTACACTGAAGCTTTCTTT
TRBJ1-3 - few TRBV5-6 CASSLDISSGNTIYF TGTGCCAGCAGCTTGGATATCTCCTCTGGAAACACCATATATTTT
TRBJ2-1 - - TRBV4-1 CASRRMVSQGRGVGDNEQFF TGCGCCAGCAGAAGAATGGTGTCACAGGGACGTGGTGTTGGGGACAATGAGCAGTTCTTC
TRBJ2-4 TRBD1 - TRBV3-1/TRBV3-2 CASSHGDRTDIQYF TGTGCCAGCAGCCACGGGGACAGGACGGACATTCAGTACTTC
TRBJ1-2 - - TRBV28 CASSPQGGGSYGYTF TGTGCCAGCAGTCCTCAAGGGGGGGGTAGCTATGGCTACACCTTC